The rows below give T cell receptor beta chains drawn from one sample of a study of molecular identifiers for immune sequencing clone quantification. Via MiXCR, TCRdb re-called the PCR reads, giving one row per CDR3 protein. The sample has about half a million distinct CDR3 sequences; over 20% are singletons. Sample: naive CD8+ T cells from blood, with Jurkat cell RNA spiked in. The source is a human donor in good health. Some libraries in this study had Jurkat cell RNA spiked in. CDR3s include the opening cysteine and the closing phenylalanine or tryptophan. A D gene is named only where the DNA matches it firmly. Size is stated for part of the rows, as once, few or many counts, or as a class when the clone is expanded.

J,size,V,D,DNA,CDR3
TRBJ2-1,few,TRBV24-1,.,TGTGCCACCAGTGATTCGGGGTTCTACAATGAGCAGTTCTTC,CATSDSGFYNEQFF
TRBJ1-5,many,TRBV4-1,.,TGCGCCAGCAGCCAGGCGTACAATCAGCCCCAGCATTTT,CASSQAYNQPQHF
TRBJ2-2,many,TRBV2,TRBD2,TGTGCCAGCAGTGAAAGGACTAGCGGGAGTAGTACCGGGGAGCTGTTTTTT,CASSERTSGSSTGELFF
TRBJ1-1,many,TRBV27,TRBD1,TGTGCCAGCAGTCCCCTCTTGGCCAGGGGGCAGACTGAAGCTTTCTTT,CASSPLLARGQTEAFF
TRBJ2-3,few,TRBV6-2/TRBV6-3,TRBD2,TGTGCCAGCAGTAGACTAGCGGGGGCTCATTTAGATACGCAGTATTTT,CASSRLAGAHLDTQYF
TRBJ1-5,many,TRBV2,.,TGTGCCAGCAGTGAAATCCAGGGCAGGCAGCCCCAGCATTTT,CASSEIQGRQPQHF
TRBJ2-1,.,TRBV7-9,TRBD2,TGTGCCAGCAGCCCGGGACTAGCGGGAGGGGAACGGTACAATGAGCAGTTCTTC,CASSPGLAGGERYNEQFF
TRBJ2-2,few,TRBV9,TRBD2,TGTGCCAGCAGCGTAGAAGCGGGAGTAACCGGGGAGCTGTTTTTT,CASSVEAGVTGELFF
TRBJ2-2,.,TRBV14,TRBD2,TGTGCCAGCAGCCAACGGACTAGCGGGATGGGTATCGGGGAGCTGTTTTTT,CASSQRTSGMGIGELFF
TRBJ2-3,many,TRBV27,.,TGTGCCTCCCGAGATACGCAGTATTTT,CASRDTQYF
TRBJ2-7,few,TRBV9,TRBD2,TGTGCCAGCAGCCCCCCCCAAGCGGGGTTCTACGAGCAGTACTTC,CASSPPQAGFYEQYF
TRBJ2-2,many,TRBV20-1,.,TGCAGTGCTAGTCGCCAGGGAAGCACCGGGGAGCTGTTTTTT,CSASRQGSTGELFF
TRBJ2-3,.,TRBV6-2/TRBV6-3,TRBD2,TGTGCCAGCAGTTACAGCCGGGAGGATTTCGCAGATACGCAGTATTTT,CASSYSREDFADTQYF
TRBJ2-7,many,TRBV5-1,.,TGCGCCAGCAGCCTAGGACAGTCGAGTAGCTACGAGCAGTACTTC,CASSLGQSSSYEQYF
TRBJ1-1,few,TRBV4-1,.,TGCGCCAGCAGCCAACAGATAAACACTGAAGCTTTCTTT,CASSQQINTEAFF
TRBJ2-3,.,TRBV15,.,TGTGCCACTGGGGGAGGGGGGCTATTCCCGGATACGCAGTATTTT,CATGGGGLFPDTQYF
TRBJ2-7,few,TRBV10-3,.,TGTGCCATCGGCAGCGGTACCCCCTACGAGCAGTACTTC,CAIGSGTPYEQYF
TRBJ2-1,many,TRBV4-1,TRBD1,TGCGCCAGCAGCCCGGGACAGGGCGGTGAGCAGTTCTTC,CASSPGQGGEQFF
TRBJ2-3,few,TRBV20-1,.,TGCAGTGCTAGAGATGTGGGCAGGGCAACCCGTCGCCACGGCACAGATACGCAGTATTTT,CSARDVGRATRRHGTDTQYF
TRBJ2-1,.,TRBV7-2,.,TGTGCCAGCAGCATAGTGGACACCTACAATGAGCGGTTCTTC,CASSIVDTYNERFF
TRBJ1-5,many,TRBV20-1,.,TGCAGTGCTAGAGATTTTGACACCCATAGCAATCAGCCCCAGCATTTT,CSARDFDTHSNQPQHF
TRBJ1-5,many,TRBV28,.,TGTGCCAGCAGTTTGCGGGGGTTGGGAAATCAGCCCCAGCATTTT,CASSLRGLGNQPQHF
TRBJ2-1,.,TRBV30,TRBD2,TGTGCCTGGCAAGGACTAGCGGGAATATGGAATGAGCAGTTCTTC,CAWQGLAGIWNEQFF
TRBJ2-7,many,TRBV6-5,.,TGTGCCAGCAACGAGGGATCGGGGGAGCAGTACTTC,CASNEGSGEQYF
TRBJ1-5,few,TRBV7-9,TRBD1,TGTGCCAGCAGCTTAGCCGGAACAGGGGATAGCAATCAGCCCCAGCATTTT,CASSLAGTGDSNQPQHF
TRBJ2-4,few,TRBV9,TRBD1,TGTGCCAGCAGCACCCGGGACAGGCCGAACATTCAGTACTTC,CASSTRDRPNIQYF
TRBJ1-1,.,TRBV19,.,TGTGCCAGTAGTCCCTCAGGTTCCCCGGACACTGAAGCTTTCTTT,CASSPSGSPDTEAFF
TRBJ2-5,.,TRBV7-9,TRBD1,TGTGCCAGCAGTCCCCCAGGTCAGGGACAGTTTTTCGCCCAGTACTTC,CASSPPGQGQFFAQYF
TRBJ1-1,.,TRBV19,.,TGTGCCAGTAGTATTTTGTTGAACACTGAAGCTTTCTTT,CASSILLNTEAFF
TRBJ2-2,many,TRBV4-3,.,TGCGCCAGCAGCCAAGTAGGGCCCCAGACCGGGGAGCTGTTTTTT,CASSQVGPQTGELFF
TRBJ2-7,many,TRBV20-1,.,TGCAGTGCTAAAGGGACTCACTCCTACGAGCAGTACTTC,CSAKGTHSYEQYF
TRBJ2-3,many,TRBV9,.,TGTGCCAGCAGCGTAGTGGCGGGGGCCGCAGATACGCAGTATTTT,CASSVVAGAADTQYF
TRBJ2-3,many,TRBV5-4,.,TGTGCCAGCAGCTTTGGGGCTATCACAGATACGCAGTATTTT,CASSFGAITDTQYF
TRBJ2-3,many,TRBV6-5,.,TGTGCCAGCAGTTATTTAGGGGAGGATACGCAGTATTTT,CASSYLGEDTQYF
TRBJ2-7,.,TRBV19,TRBD1,TGTGCCAGTAGTACCTCGACAGGGTTCCCCTACGAGCAGTACTTC,CASSTSTGFPYEQYF
TRBJ1-1,.,TRBV27,.,TGTGCCAACAGTTTGGTAGTTGGGGGCACTGAAGCTTACTTT,CANSLVVGGTEAYF
TRBJ1-3,.,TRBV5-6,.,TGTGCCAGCAGCCCTCGGACAGGAAACACCATATATTTT,CASSPRTGNTIYF
TRBJ2-7,.,TRBV30,TRBD2,TGTGCCTGGAGTGTACTCGGGACTAGCGGCGAGAGAACCAAGTACGAGCAGTACTTC,CAWSVLGTSGERTKYEQYF
TRBJ1-4,many,TRBV23-1,.,TGCGCCAGCAGTCAATCAGTGGACGGTTCCTGGAATGAAAAACTGTTTTTT,CASSQSVDGSWNEKLFF
TRBJ2-1,.,TRBV4-3,.,TGCGCCAGCAGCCAAGACAGCTCCTACAATGAGCAGTTCTTC,CASSQDSSYNEQFF
TRBJ2-7,many,TRBV19,TRBD1,TGTGCCAGCAGCTTCGGGACAGGGATCTACGAGCAGTACTTC,CASSFGTGIYEQYF
TRBJ1-1,few,TRBV19,TRBD1,TGTGCCAGTAGCGCCATGACAGGGGGCATTAGGATGAACACTGAAGCTTTCTTT,CASSAMTGGIRMNTEAFF
TRBJ1-1,many,TRBV3-1,.,TGTGCCAGCAGCGATACAGCAAACACTGAAGCTTTCTTT,CASSDTANTEAFF
TRBJ2-7,many,TRBV19,.,TGTGCCACCTCCGGGACGTTGGAGGAGCAGTACTTC,CATSGTLEEQYF
TRBJ2-7,few,TRBV21-1,.,TGTGCCAGCAGAGTACCCTCCTACGAGCAGTACTTC,CASRVPSYEQYF
TRBJ1-2,.,TRBV21-1,.,TGTGCCAGCAGCATAAGAGGGAAAGGGGGCGACGACTATGGCTACACCTTC,CASSIRGKGGDDYGYTF
TRBJ1-6,few,TRBV12-3/TRBV12-4,.,TGTGCCAGCAGTTTCGGCGGGGGTAATTCACCCCTCCACTTT,CASSFGGGNSPLHF
TRBJ1-1,.,TRBV12-3/TRBV12-4,.,TGTGCCAGCAGTTTGCCGGATATGAACACTGGAGCTTTCTTT,CASSLPDMNTGAFF
TRBJ1-1,few,TRBV6-5,.,TGTGCCAGCAGTTACCGTGCCTATCCCGGGACATCCAACACTGAAGCTTTCTTT,CASSYRAYPGTSNTEAFF
TRBJ2-5,many,TRBV20-1,TRBD2,TGCAGTGCTAGCGGCGGGGGGGAGACCCAGTACTTC,CSASGGGETQYF
TRBJ1-1,many,TRBV27,.,TGTGCCAGCAGTTTATGGGCAGACCCTGACACTGAAGCTTTCTTT,CASSLWADPDTEAFF
TRBJ2-1,few,TRBV6-5,TRBD1,TGTGCCAGCCAGAGGACAGGGGGCTACAATGAGCAGTTCTTC,CASQRTGGYNEQFF
TRBJ1-6,many,TRBV4-3,.,TGCGCCAGCAGCCAAGAAGTTCCAAGCTCCTATAATTCACCCCTCCACTTT,CASSQEVPSSYNSPLHF
TRBJ2-7,many,TRBV19,TRBD2,TGTGCCACTAGCCCGGGACTAAACTACGAGCAGTACTTC,CATSPGLNYEQYF
TRBJ2-1,many,TRBV29-1,TRBD2,TGCAGCGTAATAGCGGGGAATGAGCAGTTCTTC,CSVIAGNEQFF